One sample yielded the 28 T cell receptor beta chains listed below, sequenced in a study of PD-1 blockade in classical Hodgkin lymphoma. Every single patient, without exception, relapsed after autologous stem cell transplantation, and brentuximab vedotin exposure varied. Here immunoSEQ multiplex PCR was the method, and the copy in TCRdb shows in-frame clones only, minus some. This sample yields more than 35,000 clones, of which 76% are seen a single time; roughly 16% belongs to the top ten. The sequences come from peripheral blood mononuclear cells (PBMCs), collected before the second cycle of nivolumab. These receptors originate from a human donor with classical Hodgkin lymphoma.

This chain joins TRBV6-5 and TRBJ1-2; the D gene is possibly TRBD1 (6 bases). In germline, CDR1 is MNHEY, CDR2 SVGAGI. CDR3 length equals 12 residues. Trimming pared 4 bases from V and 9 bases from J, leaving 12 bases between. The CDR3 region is CASSWSGDSYTF. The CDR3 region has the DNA TGTGCCAGCAGTTGGTCCGGGGACAGCTACACCTTC.

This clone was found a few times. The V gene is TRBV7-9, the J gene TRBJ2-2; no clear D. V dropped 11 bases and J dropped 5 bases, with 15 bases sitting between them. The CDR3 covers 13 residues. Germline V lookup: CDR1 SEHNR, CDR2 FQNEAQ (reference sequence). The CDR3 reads CASDLVWTGELFF. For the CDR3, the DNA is TGTGCCTCCGACCTGGTATGGACCGGGGAGCTGTTTTTT.

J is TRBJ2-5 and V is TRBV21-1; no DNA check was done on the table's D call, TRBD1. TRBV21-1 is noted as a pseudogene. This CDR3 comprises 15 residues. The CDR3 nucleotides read TGTGCCAGCAACCCGACAGGGGTCCCCGGTGGGACCCAGTACTTC. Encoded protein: CASNPTGVPGGTQYF.

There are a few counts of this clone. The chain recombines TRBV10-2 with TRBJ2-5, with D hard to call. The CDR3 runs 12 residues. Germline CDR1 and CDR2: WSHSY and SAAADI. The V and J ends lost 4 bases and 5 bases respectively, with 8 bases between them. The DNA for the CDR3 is TGCGCCAGCAGTGGTATTGGGGAGACCCAGTACTTC. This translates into CASSGIGETQYF.

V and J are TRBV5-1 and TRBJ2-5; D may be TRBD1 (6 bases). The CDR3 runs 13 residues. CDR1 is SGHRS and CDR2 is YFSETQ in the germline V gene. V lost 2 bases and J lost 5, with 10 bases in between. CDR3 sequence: CASSLTGTETQYF. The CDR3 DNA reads TGCGCCAGCAGCTTAACAGGGACGGAGACCCAGTACTTC.

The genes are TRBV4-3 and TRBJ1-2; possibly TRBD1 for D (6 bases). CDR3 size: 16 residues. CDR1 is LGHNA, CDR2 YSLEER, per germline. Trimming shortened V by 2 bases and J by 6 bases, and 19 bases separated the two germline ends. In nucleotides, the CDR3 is TGCGCCAGCAGCCAACCATCACAGGGAGGGAGGAATGGCTACACCTTC. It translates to CASSQPSQGGRNGYTF.

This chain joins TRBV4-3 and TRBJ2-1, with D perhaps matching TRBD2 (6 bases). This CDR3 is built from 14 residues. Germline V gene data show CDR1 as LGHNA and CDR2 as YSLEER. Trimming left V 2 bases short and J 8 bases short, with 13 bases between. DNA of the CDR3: TGCGCCAGCAGCCAACAGTGGTCGGGGGATGAGCAGTTCTTC. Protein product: CASSQQWSGDEQFF.

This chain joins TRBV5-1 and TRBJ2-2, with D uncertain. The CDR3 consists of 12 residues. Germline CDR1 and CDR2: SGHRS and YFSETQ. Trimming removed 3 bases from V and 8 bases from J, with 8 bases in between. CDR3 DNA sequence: TGCGCCAGCAGCTCTGAGAGAGGGGAGCTGTTTTTT. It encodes CASSSERGELFF. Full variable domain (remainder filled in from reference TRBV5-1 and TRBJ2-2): KAGVTQTPRYLIKTRGQQVTLSCSPISGHRSVSWYQQTPGQGLQFLFEYFSETQRNKGNFPGRFSGRQFSNSRSEMNVSTLELGDSALYLCASSSERGELFFGEGSRLTVL.

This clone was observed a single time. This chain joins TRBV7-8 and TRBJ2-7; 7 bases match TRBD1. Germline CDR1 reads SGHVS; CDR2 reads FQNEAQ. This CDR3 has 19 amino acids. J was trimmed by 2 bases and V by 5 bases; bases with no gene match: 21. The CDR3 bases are TGTGCCAGCAGCATCCCCTCCGGGACAGACTCTTTTTGGACCTACGAGCAGTACTTC. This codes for CASSIPSGTDSFWTYEQYF. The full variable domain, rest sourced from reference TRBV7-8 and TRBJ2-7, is GAGVSQSPRYKVAKRGQDVALRCDPISGHVSLFWYQQALGQGPEFLTYFQNEAQLDKSGLPSDRFFAERPEGSVSTLKIQRTQQEDSAVYLCASSIPSGTDSFWTYEQYFGPGTRLTVT.

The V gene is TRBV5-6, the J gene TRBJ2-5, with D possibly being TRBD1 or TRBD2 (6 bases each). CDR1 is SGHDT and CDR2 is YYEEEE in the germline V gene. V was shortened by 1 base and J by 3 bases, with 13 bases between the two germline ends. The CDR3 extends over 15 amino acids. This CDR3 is CASSLMGGAEETQYF. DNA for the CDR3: TGTGCCAGCAGCTTGATGGGGGGCGCCGAAGAGACCCAGTACTTC.

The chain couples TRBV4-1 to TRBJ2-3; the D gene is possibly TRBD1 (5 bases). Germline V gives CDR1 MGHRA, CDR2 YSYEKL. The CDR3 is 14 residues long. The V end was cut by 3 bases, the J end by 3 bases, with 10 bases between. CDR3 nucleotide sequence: TGCGCCAGCAGCCAGTCAGGGTCGACAGATACGCAGTATTTT. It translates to CASSQSGSTDTQYF.

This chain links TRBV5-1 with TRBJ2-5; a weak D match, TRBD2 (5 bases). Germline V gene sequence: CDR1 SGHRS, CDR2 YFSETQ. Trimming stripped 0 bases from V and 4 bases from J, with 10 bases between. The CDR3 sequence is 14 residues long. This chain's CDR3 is CASSLGGIGETQYF. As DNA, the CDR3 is TGCGCCAGCAGCTTGGGAGGGATCGGAGAGACCCAGTACTTC.

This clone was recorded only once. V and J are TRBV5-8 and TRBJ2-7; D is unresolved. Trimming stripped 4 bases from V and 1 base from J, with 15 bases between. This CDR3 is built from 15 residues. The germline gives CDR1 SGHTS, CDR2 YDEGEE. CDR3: CASSKGPSVSYEQYF. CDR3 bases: TGTGCCAGCAGCAAAGGACCATCTGTTTCCTACGAGCAGTACTTC.

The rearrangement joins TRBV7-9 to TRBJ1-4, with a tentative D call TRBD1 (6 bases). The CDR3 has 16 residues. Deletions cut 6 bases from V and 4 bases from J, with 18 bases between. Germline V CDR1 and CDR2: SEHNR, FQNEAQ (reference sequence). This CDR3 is CASSYPSDSLNEKLFF. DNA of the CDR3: TGTGCCAGCAGTTACCCCTCGGACAGTCTTAATGAAAAACTGTTTTTT.

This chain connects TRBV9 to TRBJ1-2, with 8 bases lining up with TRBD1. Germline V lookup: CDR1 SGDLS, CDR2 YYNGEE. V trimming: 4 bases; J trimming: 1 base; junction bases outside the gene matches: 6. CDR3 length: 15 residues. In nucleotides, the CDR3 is TGTGCCAGCAGCCCTTGGGACAGGCTTAACTATGGCTACACCTTC. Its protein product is CASSPWDRLNYGYTF.

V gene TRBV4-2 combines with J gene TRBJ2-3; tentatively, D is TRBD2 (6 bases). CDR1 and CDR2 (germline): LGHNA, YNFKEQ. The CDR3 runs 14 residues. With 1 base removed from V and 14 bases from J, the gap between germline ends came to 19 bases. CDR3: CASSQVTGLGSWYF. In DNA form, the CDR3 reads TGTGCCAGCAGCCAAGTCACTGGCCTCGGGAGTTGGTATTTT.

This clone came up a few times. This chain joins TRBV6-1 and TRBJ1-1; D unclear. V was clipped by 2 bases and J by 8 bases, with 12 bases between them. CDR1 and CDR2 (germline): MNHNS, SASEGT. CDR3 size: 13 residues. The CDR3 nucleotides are TGTGCCAGCAGTGAATTAAGACGGGCAGAAGCTTTCTTT. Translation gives CASSELRRAEAFF.

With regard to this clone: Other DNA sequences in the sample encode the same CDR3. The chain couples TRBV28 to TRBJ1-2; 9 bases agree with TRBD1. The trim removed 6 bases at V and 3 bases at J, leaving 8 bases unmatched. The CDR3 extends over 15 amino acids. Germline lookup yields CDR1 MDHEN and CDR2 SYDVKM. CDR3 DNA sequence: TGTGCCAGCAGCTTACAGGGGGCGAAGGACTATGGCTACACCTTC. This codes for CASSLQGAKDYGYTF.

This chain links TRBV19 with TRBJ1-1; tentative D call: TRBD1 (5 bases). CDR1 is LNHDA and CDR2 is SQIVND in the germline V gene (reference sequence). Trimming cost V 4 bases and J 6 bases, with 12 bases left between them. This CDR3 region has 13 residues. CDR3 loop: CASSNRQPSEAFF. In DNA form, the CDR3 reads TGTGCCAGTAGTAACAGACAGCCCTCTGAAGCTTTCTTT.

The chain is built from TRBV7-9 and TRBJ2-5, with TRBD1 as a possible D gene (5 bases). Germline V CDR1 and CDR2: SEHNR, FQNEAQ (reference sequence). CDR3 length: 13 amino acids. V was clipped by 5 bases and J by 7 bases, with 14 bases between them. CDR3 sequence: CASSLESRGTQYF. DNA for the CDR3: TGTGCCAGCAGCCTCGAATCTAGGGGGACCCAGTACTTC.

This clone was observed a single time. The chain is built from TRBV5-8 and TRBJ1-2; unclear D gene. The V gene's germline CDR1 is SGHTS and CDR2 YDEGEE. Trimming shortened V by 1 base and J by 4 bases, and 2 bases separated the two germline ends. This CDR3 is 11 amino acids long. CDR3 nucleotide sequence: TGTGCCAGCAGCTTGTTCTATGGCTACACCTTC. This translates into CASSLFYGYTF.

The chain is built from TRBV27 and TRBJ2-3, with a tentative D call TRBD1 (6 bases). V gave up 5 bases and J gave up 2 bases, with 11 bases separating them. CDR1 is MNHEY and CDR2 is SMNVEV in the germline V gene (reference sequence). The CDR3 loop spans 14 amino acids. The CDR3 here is CASSRDIITDTQYF. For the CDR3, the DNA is TGTGCCAGCAGTCGGGACATAATCACAGATACGCAGTATTTT.

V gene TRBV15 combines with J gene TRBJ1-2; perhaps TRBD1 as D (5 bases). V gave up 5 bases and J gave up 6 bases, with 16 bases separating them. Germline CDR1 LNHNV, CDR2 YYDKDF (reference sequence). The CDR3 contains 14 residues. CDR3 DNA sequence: TGTGCCACCAGCGCCCGGGTTATGGGGGATGGCTACACCTTC. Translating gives CATSARVMGDGYTF.

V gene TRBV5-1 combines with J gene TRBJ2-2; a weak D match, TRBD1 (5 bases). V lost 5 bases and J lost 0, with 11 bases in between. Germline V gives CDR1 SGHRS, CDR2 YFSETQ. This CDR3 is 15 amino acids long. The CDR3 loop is CASRRTPTNTGELFF. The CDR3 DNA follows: TGCGCCAGCAGGAGGACACCCACGAACACCGGGGAGCTGTTTTTT.

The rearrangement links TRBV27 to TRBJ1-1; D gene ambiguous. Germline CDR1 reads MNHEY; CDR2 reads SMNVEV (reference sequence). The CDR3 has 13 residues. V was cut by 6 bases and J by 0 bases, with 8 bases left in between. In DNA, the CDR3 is TGTGCCAGCAGGGTGAGCATGAACACTGAAGCTTTCTTT. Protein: CASRVSMNTEAFF.

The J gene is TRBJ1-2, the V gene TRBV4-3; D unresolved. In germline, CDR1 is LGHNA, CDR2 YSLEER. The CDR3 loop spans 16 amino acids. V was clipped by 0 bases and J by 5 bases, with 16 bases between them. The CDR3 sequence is CASSQDVISAGYGYTF. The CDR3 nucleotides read TGCGCCAGCAGCCAAGACGTTATCAGCGCTGGGTATGGCTACACCTTC.

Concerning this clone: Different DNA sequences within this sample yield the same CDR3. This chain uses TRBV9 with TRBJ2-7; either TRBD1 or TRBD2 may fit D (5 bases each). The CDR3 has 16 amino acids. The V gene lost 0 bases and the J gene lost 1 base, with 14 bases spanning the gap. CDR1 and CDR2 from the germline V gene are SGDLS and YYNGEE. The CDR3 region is CASSVGAQGPSYEQYF. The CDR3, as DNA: TGTGCCAGCAGCGTAGGGGCCCAGGGACCTTCCTACGAGCAGTACTTC.

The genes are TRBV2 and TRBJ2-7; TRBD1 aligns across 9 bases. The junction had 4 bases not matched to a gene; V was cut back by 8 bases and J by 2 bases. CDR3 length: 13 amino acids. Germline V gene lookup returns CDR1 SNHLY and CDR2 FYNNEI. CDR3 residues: CASVRDRAYEQYF. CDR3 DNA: TGTGCCAGCGTCCGGGACAGGGCCTACGAGCAGTACTTC.